The source of this TCR beta chain is a study of human T cells and chemical hapten exposure. Across the study: On the upper back, patch tests were applied with 0.01% DPC and read at 6 days.

Germline trimming cut 2 bases from V and 2 bases from J; bases unmatched to any gene: 1. The CDR3 covers 17 residues. The germline V gene encodes CDR1 MDHEN and CDR2 SYDVKM. TCRdb processed the RACE reads anew with MiXCR; each CDR3 protein has one entry. This sample has around 340,000 distinct CDR3 sequences, with roughly 6.9% found just once. The time point here: patch test 1, 2 weeks after DPC sensitization. Treatment defined: therapeutic diphenylcyclopropenone sensitization with weekly scalp DPC. The sample holds many counts of this clonotype. The sequences come from whole blood, collected in connection with sensitization to the hapten diphenylcyclopropenone (DPC). The chain employs TRBV28 and TRBJ2-3, with 16 positions matching TRBD2. This clonotype was obtained from a young woman with alopecia areata. Some clones in this sample may be carry-over from other donors' samples. The CDR3 sequence: CASSLGTSGGATDTQYF. For the CDR3, the DNA is TGTGCCAGCAGTTTAGGGACTAGCGGGGGGGCCACAGATACGCAGTATTTT.